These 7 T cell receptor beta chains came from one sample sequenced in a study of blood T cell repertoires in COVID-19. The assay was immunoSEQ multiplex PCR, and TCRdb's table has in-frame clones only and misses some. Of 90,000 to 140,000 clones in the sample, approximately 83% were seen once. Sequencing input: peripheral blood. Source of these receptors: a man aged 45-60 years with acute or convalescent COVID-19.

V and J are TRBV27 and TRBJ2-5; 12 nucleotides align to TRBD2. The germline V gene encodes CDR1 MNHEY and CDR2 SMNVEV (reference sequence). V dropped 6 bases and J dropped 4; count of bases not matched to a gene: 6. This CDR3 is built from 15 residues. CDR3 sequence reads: CASSPGGLAGETQYF. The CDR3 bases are TGTGCCAGCAGCCCGGGGGGACTAGCGGGAGAGACCCAGTACTTC.

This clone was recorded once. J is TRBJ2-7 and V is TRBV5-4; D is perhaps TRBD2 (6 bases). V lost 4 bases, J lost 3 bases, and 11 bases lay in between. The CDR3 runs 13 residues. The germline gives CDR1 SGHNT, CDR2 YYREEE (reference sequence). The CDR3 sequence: CASSRREDYEQYF. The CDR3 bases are TGTGCCAGCAGCCGCAGGGAGGACTACGAGCAGTACTTC.

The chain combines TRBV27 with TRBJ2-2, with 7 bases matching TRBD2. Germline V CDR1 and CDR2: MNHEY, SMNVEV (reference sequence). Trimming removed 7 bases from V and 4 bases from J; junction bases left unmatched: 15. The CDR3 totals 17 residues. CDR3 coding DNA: TGTGCCAGCACCAAAGTTGGGGCTAGCGGAGCCACCGGGGAGCTGTTTTTT. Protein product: CASTKVGASGATGELFF.

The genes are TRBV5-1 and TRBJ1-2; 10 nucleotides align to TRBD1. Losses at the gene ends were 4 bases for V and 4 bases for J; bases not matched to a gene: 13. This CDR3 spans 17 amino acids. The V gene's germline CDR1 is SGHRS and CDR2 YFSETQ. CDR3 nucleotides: TGCGCCAGCAGCAGGGGACAGGGGAGAGACACCATCTATGGCTACACCTTC. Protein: CASSRGQGRDTIYGYTF.

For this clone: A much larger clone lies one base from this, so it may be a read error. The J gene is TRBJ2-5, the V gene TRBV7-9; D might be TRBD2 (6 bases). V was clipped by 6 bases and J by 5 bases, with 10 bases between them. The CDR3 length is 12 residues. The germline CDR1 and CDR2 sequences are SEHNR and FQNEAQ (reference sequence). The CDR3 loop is CASRAEGETQYF. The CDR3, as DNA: TGTGCCAGCAGGGCGGAGGGGGAGACCCAGTACTTC.

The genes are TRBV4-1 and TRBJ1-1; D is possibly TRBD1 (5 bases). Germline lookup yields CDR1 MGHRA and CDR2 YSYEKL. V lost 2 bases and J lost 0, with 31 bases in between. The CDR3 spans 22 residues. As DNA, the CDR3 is TGCGCCAGCAGCCAAATGCCCTCCAATGGGATTCGGGGGAGGGTGATGAACACTGAAGCTTTCTTT. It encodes CASSQMPSNGIRGRVMNTEAFF.

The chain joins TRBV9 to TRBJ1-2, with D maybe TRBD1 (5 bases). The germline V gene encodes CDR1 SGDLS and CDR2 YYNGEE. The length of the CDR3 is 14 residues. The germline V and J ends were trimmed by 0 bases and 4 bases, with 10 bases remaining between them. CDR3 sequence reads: CASSVDAGGYGYTF. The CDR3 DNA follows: TGTGCCAGCAGCGTAGATGCGGGGGGCTATGGCTACACCTTC.